Listed below are T cell receptor beta chains from one sample, sequenced in a study of blood T cell repertoires in COVID-19. Clones were sequenced by immunoSEQ multiplex PCR, and TCRdb holds only the in-frame ones, with some missing. The data show about 76,000 clones, 80% seen once. The sequencing sample was made of peripheral blood. These receptors were taken from a human donor in a cohort sampled during active COVID-19. Both conserved end residues are part of each CDR3. Fields, in order: J gene, D gene, V gene, clone size, CDR3 protein, CDR3 DNA. A D gene is named only where the DNA matches it firmly. The size entry is marked missing in some rows and otherwise reads once, few, many or a size class.

j_gene: TRBJ1-2
d_gene: TRBD1
v_gene: TRBV2
abundance: .
CDR3aa: CASSDGPGQSNYGYTF
CDR3nt: TGTGCCAGCAGCGACGGACCGGGACAGTCTAACTATGGCTACACCTTC

j_gene: TRBJ1-4
d_gene: .
v_gene: TRBV6-5
abundance: .
CDR3aa: CASKTGATNEKLFF
CDR3nt: TGTGCCAGTAAGACAGGTGCAACTAATGAAAAACTGTTTTTT

j_gene: TRBJ1-3
d_gene: TRBD1
v_gene: TRBV6-5
abundance: .
CDR3aa: CASRTGGSGNTIYF
CDR3nt: TGTGCCAGCAGGACAGGGGGCTCTGGAAACACCATATATTTT

j_gene: TRBJ1-5
d_gene: .
v_gene: TRBV6-4
abundance: .
CDR3aa: CASSEVEGEGQPQHF
CDR3nt: TGTGCCAGCAGTGAAGTGGAAGGGGAGGGTCAGCCCCAGCATTTT

j_gene: TRBJ2-1
d_gene: TRBD2
v_gene: TRBV7-9
abundance: .
CDR3aa: CASSSSASGNYNEQFF
CDR3nt: TGTGCCAGCAGCTCCTCGGCTAGCGGGAACTACAATGAGCAGTTCTTC

j_gene: TRBJ2-2
d_gene: .
v_gene: TRBV7-3
abundance: .
CDR3aa: CASSLSLAAGELFF
CDR3nt: TGTGCCAGCAGCTTAAGCTTAGCCGCCGGGGAGCTGTTTTTT

j_gene: TRBJ2-3
d_gene: .
v_gene: TRBV5-1
abundance: few
CDR3aa: CASSPSPRGTDTQYF
CDR3nt: TGCGCCAGCAGCCCCTCTCCTCGGGGTACAGATACGCAGTATTTT

j_gene: TRBJ2-3
d_gene: .
v_gene: TRBV5-5
abundance: .
CDR3aa: CASSPGQLTDTQYF
CDR3nt: TGTGCCAGCAGCCCTGGACAGCTCACAGATACGCAGTATTTT

j_gene: TRBJ2-1
d_gene: TRBD1
v_gene: TRBV2
abundance: few
CDR3aa: CASNTGGNEQFF
CDR3nt: TGTGCCAGCAATACAGGGGGTAATGAGCAGTTCTTC

j_gene: TRBJ1-5
d_gene: TRBD1
v_gene: TRBV19
abundance: .
CDR3aa: CATIKDRASNQPQHF
CDR3nt: TGTGCCACCATCAAAGACAGGGCCAGCAATCAGCCCCAGCATTTT

j_gene: TRBJ1-1
d_gene: .
v_gene: TRBV28
abundance: .
CDR3aa: CASSRQRRWYTEAFF
CDR3nt: TGTGCCAGCAGTCGGCAGCGCCGGTGGTACACTGAAGCTTTCTTT

j_gene: TRBJ2-1
d_gene: TRBD2
v_gene: TRBV19
abundance: .
CDR3aa: CASSIPGLRNNEQFF
CDR3nt: TGTGCCAGTAGCATACCGGGACTACGGAATAATGAGCAGTTCTTC

j_gene: TRBJ1-4
d_gene: .
v_gene: TRBV28
abundance: .
CDR3aa: CASIRSTGSTNEKLFF
CDR3nt: TGTGCCAGCATCCGTTCAACGGGTTCAACTAATGAAAAACTGTTTTTT

j_gene: TRBJ1-1
d_gene: .
v_gene: TRBV7-9
abundance: .
CDR3aa: CASSSPGVYMNTEAFF
CDR3nt: TGTGCCAGCAGCTCACCAGGGGTGTACATGAACACTGAAGCTTTCTTT

j_gene: TRBJ2-2
d_gene: TRBD2
v_gene: TRBV29-1
abundance: .
CDR3aa: CSVGEAGRTGELFF
CDR3nt: TGCAGCGTTGGGGAAGCGGGGAGAACCGGGGAGCTGTTTTTT

j_gene: TRBJ2-5
d_gene: TRBD1
v_gene: TRBV18
abundance: .
CDR3aa: CASSRGTGGSETQYF
CDR3nt: TGTGCCAGCTCACGTGGAACAGGGGGTTCGGAGACCCAGTACTTC

j_gene: TRBJ2-1
d_gene: TRBD1
v_gene: TRBV29-1
abundance: .
CDR3aa: CSAYRDRVGEQFF
CDR3nt: TGCAGCGCCTACCGGGACAGGGTTGGTGAGCAGTTCTTC

j_gene: TRBJ1-2
d_gene: TRBD1
v_gene: TRBV6-5
abundance: .
CDR3aa: CASSYLTGAGYTF
CDR3nt: TGTGCCAGCAGTTACCTCACAGGGGCGGGCTACACCTTC

j_gene: TRBJ2-3
d_gene: .
v_gene: TRBV7-2
abundance: few
CDR3aa: CASSQNAGLKSDTQYF
CDR3nt: TGTGCCAGCAGCCAAAACGCAGGGTTAAAATCCGATACGCAGTATTTT

j_gene: TRBJ1-3
d_gene: .
v_gene: TRBV7-2
abundance: .
CDR3aa: CASSLAYGNTIYF
CDR3nt: TGTGCCAGCAGCTTGGCTTATGGAAACACCATATATTTT

j_gene: TRBJ1-5
d_gene: .
v_gene: TRBV6-5
abundance: many
CDR3aa: CASSPGGMGPQHF
CDR3nt: TGTGCCAGCAGCCCGGGGGGGATGGGGCCCCAGCATTTT

j_gene: TRBJ1-6
d_gene: .
v_gene: TRBV30
abundance: .
CDR3aa: CAWTKERLADSPLHF
CDR3nt: TGTGCCTGGACCAAGGAACGTCTAGCGGATTCACCCCTCCACTTT

j_gene: TRBJ2-1
d_gene: .
v_gene: TRBV29-1
abundance: .
CDR3aa: CSARSLGSSYNEQFF
CDR3nt: TGCAGCGCTCGGTCTTTAGGGAGCTCCTACAATGAGCAGTTCTTC

j_gene: TRBJ2-7
d_gene: TRBD1
v_gene: TRBV24-1
abundance: few
CDR3aa: CATAGQGPFGSYEQYF
CDR3nt: TGTGCCACCGCGGGACAGGGGCCCTTCGGGAGCTACGAGCAGTACTTC

j_gene: TRBJ2-2
d_gene: .
v_gene: TRBV11-3
abundance: .
CDR3aa: CASSLVGVGGELFF
CDR3nt: TGTGCCAGCAGCTTGGTGGGAGTGGGGGGGGAGCTGTTTTTT

j_gene: TRBJ1-6
d_gene: .
v_gene: TRBV19
abundance: .
CDR3aa: CASSTGARGYNSPLHF
CDR3nt: TGTGCCAGTAGTACTGGGGCCCGAGGATATAATTCACCCCTCCACTTT

j_gene: TRBJ1-2
d_gene: .
v_gene: TRBV6-5
abundance: .
CDR3aa: CASTSGVDGYTF
CDR3nt: TGTGCCAGCACCTCAGGGGTGGATGGCTACACCTTC

j_gene: TRBJ1-6
d_gene: .
v_gene: TRBV20-1
abundance: .
CDR3aa: CSASGRGNSPLHF
CDR3nt: TGCAGTGCTAGTGGACGGGGGAATTCACCCCTCCACTTT

j_gene: TRBJ2-3
d_gene: .
v_gene: TRBV6-1
abundance: .
CDR3aa: CASSVRGVGGTDTQYF
CDR3nt: TGTGCCAGCAGTGTCCGCGGGGTGGGCGGCACAGATACGCAGTATTTT

j_gene: TRBJ2-7
d_gene: TRBD1
v_gene: TRBV10-3
abundance: .
CDR3aa: CAIRGDRGSSGQYF
CDR3nt: TGTGCCATCAGAGGGGACAGAGGGTCCTCAGGGCAGTACTTC

j_gene: TRBJ1-3
d_gene: TRBD1
v_gene: TRBV28
abundance: .
CDR3aa: CASILKGTGSSGNTIYF
CDR3nt: TGTGCCAGCATTCTAAAGGGGACAGGGAGCTCTGGAAACACCATATATTTT

j_gene: TRBJ2-7
d_gene: .
v_gene: TRBV5-6
abundance: .
CDR3aa: CASSLRQRVSYEQYF
CDR3nt: TGTGCCAGCAGCTTGCGACAGCGGGTCTCCTACGAGCAGTACTTC

j_gene: TRBJ2-1
d_gene: .
v_gene: TRBV24-1
abundance: .
CDR3aa: CATSGEAGNNEQFF
CDR3nt: TGTGCCACCAGTGGAGAAGCAGGGAACAATGAGCAGTTCTTC

j_gene: TRBJ2-3
d_gene: TRBD2
v_gene: TRBV28
abundance: .
CDR3aa: CASSLGLAFSSTDTQYF
CDR3nt: TGTGCCAGCAGTTTAGGACTAGCGTTTTCTAGCACAGATACGCAGTATTTT

j_gene: TRBJ2-7
d_gene: TRBD2
v_gene: TRBV4-2
abundance: .
CDR3aa: CASSQPSGGSSYEQYF
CDR3nt: TGTGCCAGCAGCCAACCTAGCGGGGGGAGCTCCTACGAGCAGTACTTC

j_gene: TRBJ2-3
d_gene: TRBD2
v_gene: TRBV5-1
abundance: .
CDR3aa: CASSRQSSGGLGTDTQYF
CDR3nt: TGCGCCAGCAGCCGTCAGAGTTCGGGGGGGCTCGGCACAGATACGCAGTATTTT

j_gene: TRBJ2-5
d_gene: .
v_gene: TRBV15
abundance: .
CDR3aa: CATSRDFSTREKETQYF
CDR3nt: TGTGCCACCAGCAGAGATTTTAGCACTCGGGAAAAAGAGACCCAGTACTTC

j_gene: TRBJ2-7
d_gene: .
v_gene: TRBV7-9
abundance: .
CDR3aa: CASSLGQGFYEQYF
CDR3nt: TGTGCCAGCAGCTTAGGGCAGGGGTTCTACGAGCAGTACTTC

j_gene: TRBJ2-5
d_gene: TRBD1
v_gene: TRBV28
abundance: once
CDR3aa: CASSLTGGAKTQYF
CDR3nt: TGTGCCAGCAGTTTAACAGGGGGCGCGAAGACCCAGTACTTC

j_gene: TRBJ2-7
d_gene: .
v_gene: TRBV7-2
abundance: .
CDR3aa: CASSLEPGDPVYEQYF
CDR3nt: TGTGCCAGCAGCTTAGAACCGGGTGACCCCGTCTACGAGCAGTACTTC

j_gene: TRBJ1-3
d_gene: .
v_gene: TRBV7-2
abundance: .
CDR3aa: CASSFPQGNTIYF
CDR3nt: TGTGCCAGCAGCTTTCCGCAGGGCAACACCATATATTTT

j_gene: TRBJ1-6
d_gene: .
v_gene: TRBV30
abundance: .
CDR3aa: CAWSVKTGRGISPLHF
CDR3nt: TGTGCCTGGAGTGTCAAAACGGGGAGGGGGATCTCACCCCTCCACTTT

j_gene: TRBJ1-2
d_gene: TRBD1
v_gene: TRBV7-2
abundance: .
CDR3aa: CASSTEGTVGHYGYTF
CDR3nt: TGTGCCAGCAGCACAGAAGGGACAGTGGGCCATTATGGCTACACCTTC

j_gene: TRBJ2-4
d_gene: .
v_gene: TRBV6-6
abundance: .
CDR3aa: CATNGQINIQYF
CDR3nt: TGTGCCACCAATGGACAGATCAACATTCAGTACTTC

j_gene: TRBJ2-5
d_gene: .
v_gene: TRBV12-3/TRBV12-4
abundance: few
CDR3aa: CASSSAGKETQYF
CDR3nt: TGTGCCAGCAGTTCCGCAGGAAAAGAGACCCAGTACTTC

j_gene: TRBJ2-2
d_gene: TRBD1
v_gene: TRBV7-2
abundance: .
CDR3aa: CASRPTGGNTGELFF
CDR3nt: TGTGCCAGCAGGCCGACAGGGGGCAACACCGGGGAGCTGTTTTTT

j_gene: TRBJ2-1
d_gene: .
v_gene: TRBV7-2
abundance: .
CDR3aa: CASSSRDWANEQFF
CDR3nt: TGTGCCAGCAGCTCCCGGGACTGGGCCAATGAGCAGTTCTTC

j_gene: TRBJ2-3
d_gene: TRBD2
v_gene: TRBV19
abundance: once
CDR3aa: CASSIEAGGLTDTQYF
CDR3nt: TGTGCCAGTAGTATAGAAGCGGGAGGGCTTACAGATACGCAGTATTTT

j_gene: TRBJ2-2
d_gene: TRBD2
v_gene: TRBV4-1
abundance: .
CDR3aa: CASSSRGFNSGGRVFF
CDR3nt: TGCGCCAGCAGCTCCCGAGGATTTAATAGCGGGGGTAGGGTGTTTTTT

j_gene: TRBJ2-7
d_gene: .
v_gene: TRBV9
abundance: .
CDR3aa: CASSVELQGWDEQYF
CDR3nt: TGTGCCAGCAGCGTAGAATTGCAGGGATGGGACGAGCAGTACTTC